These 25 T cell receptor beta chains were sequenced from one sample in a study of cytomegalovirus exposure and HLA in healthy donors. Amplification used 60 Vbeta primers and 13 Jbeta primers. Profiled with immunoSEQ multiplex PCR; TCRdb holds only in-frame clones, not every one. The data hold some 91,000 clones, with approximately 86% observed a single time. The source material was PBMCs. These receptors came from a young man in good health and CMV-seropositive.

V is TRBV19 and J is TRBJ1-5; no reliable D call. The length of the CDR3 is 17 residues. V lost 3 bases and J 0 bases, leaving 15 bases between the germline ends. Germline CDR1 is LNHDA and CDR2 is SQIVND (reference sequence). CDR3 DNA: TGTGCCAGTAGTATGGGGAGGGTCGACTATAGCAATCAGCCCCAGCATTTT. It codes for CASSMGRVDYSNQPQHF.

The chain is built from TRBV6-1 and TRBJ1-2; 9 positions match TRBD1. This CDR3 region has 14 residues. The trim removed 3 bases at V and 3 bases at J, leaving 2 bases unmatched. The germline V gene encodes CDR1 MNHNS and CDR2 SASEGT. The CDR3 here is CASSEGDRDYGYTF. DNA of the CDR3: TGTGCCAGCAGTGAGGGGGACAGGGACTATGGCTACACCTTC.

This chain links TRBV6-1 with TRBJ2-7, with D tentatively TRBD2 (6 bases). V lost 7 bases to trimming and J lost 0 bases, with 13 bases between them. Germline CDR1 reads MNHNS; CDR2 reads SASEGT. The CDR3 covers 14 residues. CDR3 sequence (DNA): TGTGCCAGCAATCGGGACTTATCCTCCTACGAGCAGTACTTC. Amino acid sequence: CASNRDLSSYEQYF.

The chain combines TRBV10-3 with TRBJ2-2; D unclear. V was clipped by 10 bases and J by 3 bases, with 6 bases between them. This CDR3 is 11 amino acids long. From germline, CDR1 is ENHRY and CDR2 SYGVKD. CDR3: CATLDTGELFF. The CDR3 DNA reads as TGTGCCACTTTAGACACCGGGGAGCTGTTTTTT.

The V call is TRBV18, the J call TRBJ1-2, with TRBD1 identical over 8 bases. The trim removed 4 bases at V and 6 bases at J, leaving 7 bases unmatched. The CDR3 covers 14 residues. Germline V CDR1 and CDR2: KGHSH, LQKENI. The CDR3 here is CASSRPRGLDGYTF. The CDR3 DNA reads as TGTGCCAGCTCACGACCCAGGGGGCTCGATGGCTACACCTTC.

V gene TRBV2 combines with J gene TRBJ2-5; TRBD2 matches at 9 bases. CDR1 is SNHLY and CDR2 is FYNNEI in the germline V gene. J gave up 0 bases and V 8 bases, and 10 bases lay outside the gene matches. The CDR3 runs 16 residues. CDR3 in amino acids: CASESLLAGYQETQYF. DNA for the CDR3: TGTGCCAGCGAATCACTACTAGCGGGTTACCAAGAGACCCAGTACTTC.

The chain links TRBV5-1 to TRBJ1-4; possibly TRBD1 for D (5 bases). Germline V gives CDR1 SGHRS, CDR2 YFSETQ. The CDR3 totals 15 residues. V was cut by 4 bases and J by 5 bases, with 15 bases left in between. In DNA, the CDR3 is TGCGCCAGCAGCCTTCAGGGAATGGGGAATGAAAAACTGTTTTTT. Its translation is CASSLQGMGNEKLFF.

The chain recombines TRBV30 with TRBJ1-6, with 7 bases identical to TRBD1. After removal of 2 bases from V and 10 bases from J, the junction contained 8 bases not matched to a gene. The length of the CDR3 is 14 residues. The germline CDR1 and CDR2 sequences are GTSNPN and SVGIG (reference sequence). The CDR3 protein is CAWSLKGGLSPLHF. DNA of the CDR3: TGTGCCTGGAGTCTAAAAGGGGGCCTATCACCCCTCCACTTT.

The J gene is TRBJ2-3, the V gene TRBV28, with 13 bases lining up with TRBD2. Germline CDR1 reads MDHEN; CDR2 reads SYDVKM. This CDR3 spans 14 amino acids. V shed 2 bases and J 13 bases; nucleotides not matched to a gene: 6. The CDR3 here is CASSLTSGRAKEYF. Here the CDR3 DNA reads TGTGCCAGCAGTTTAACTAGCGGGAGGGCCAAGGAGTATTTT.

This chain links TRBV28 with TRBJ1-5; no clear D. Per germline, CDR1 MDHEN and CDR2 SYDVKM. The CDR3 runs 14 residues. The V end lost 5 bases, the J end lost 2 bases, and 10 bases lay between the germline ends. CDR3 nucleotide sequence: TGTGCCAGCAGTGGTCATCAGGGCAATCAGCCCCAGCATTTT. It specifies CASSGHQGNQPQHF.

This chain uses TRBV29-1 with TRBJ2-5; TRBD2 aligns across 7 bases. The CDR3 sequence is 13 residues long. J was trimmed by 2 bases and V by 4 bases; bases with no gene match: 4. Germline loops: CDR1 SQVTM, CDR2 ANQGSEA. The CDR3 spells CSVVTSLQETQYF. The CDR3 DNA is TGCAGCGTTGTGACTAGCCTTCAAGAGACCCAGTACTTC.

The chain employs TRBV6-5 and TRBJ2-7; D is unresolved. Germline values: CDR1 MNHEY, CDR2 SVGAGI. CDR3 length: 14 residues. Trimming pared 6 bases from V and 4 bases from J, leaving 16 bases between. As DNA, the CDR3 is TGTGCCAGCAGCCCCCGAACCCATCGGTACGAGCAGTACTTC. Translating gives CASSPRTHRYEQYF.

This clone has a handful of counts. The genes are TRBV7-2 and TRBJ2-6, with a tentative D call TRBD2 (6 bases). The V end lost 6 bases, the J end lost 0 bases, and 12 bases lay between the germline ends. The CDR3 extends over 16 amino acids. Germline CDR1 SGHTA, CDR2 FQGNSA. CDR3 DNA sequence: TGTGCCAGCAGTCCCACGCGGGGCTCTGGGGCCAACGTCCTGACTTTC. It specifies CASSPTRGSGANVLTF.

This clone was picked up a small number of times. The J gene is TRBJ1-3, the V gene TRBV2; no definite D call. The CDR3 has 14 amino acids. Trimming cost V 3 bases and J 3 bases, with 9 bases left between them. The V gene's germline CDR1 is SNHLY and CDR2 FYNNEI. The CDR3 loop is CASSDLEIGNTIYF. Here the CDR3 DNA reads TGTGCCAGCAGTGATCTGGAGATTGGAAACACCATATATTTT.

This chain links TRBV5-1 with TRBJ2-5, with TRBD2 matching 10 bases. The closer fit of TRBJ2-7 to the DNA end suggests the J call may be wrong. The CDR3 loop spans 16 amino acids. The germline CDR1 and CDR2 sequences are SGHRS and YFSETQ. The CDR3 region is CASSLSPSGSSYEQYF. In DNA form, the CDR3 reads TGCGCCAGCAGCTTGTCCCCTAGCGGGAGCTCCTACGAGCAGTACTTC.

The CDR3 bases are TGTGCCAGCAGCGACCCCTCAAGCGGTAGTCTCGGCGAGCAGTACTTC. The encoded protein is CASSDPSSGSLGEQYF. The chain links TRBV5-4 to TRBJ2-7, with D perhaps TRBD2 (5 bases). Germline V lookup: CDR1 SGHNT, CDR2 YYREEE (reference sequence). V shed 4 bases and J shed 6 bases, with 23 bases lying between them. The CDR3 runs to 16 residues. Based on the CDR3 plus reference TRBV5-4 and TRBJ2-7, the full variable domain is ETGVTQSPTHLIKTRGQQVTLRCSSQSGHNTVSWYQQALGQGPQFIFQYYREEENGRGNFPPRFSGLQFPNYSSELNVNALELDDSALYLCASSDPSSGSLGEQYFGPGTRLTVT.

The CDR3 nucleotides read TGTGCCAGCAGCCCGAGAAGAGGACTAGTGGTAGATACGCAGTATTTT. It encodes CASSPRRGLVVDTQYF. The gene calls are TRBV11-2 and TRBJ2-3; 7 nucleotides align to TRBD2. Germline V gene data show CDR1 as SGHAT and CDR2 as FQNNGV. V lost 5 bases and J lost 5; bases outside the gene matches: 13. The CDR3 is 16 amino acids.

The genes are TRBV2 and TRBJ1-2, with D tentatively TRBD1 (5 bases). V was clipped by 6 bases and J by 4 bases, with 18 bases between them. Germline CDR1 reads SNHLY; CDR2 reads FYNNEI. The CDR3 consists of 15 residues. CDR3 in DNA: TGTGCCAGCAGCGTCAGGGTCGGACCCCCCTATGGCTACACCTTC. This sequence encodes CASSVRVGPPYGYTF.

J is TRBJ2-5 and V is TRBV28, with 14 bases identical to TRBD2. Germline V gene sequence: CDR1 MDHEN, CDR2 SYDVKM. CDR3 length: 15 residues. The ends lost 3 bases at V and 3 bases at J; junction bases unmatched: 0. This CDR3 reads CASSLGLAGEETQYF. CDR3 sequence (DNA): TGTGCCAGCAGTTTGGGACTAGCGGGAGAAGAGACCCAGTACTTC.

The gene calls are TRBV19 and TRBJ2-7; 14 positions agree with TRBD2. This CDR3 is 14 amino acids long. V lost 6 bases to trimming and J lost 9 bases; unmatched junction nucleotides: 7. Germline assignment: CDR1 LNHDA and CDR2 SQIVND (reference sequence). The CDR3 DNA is TGTGCCAGTAGCGAGACTAGCGGGAGGGCCTGGCAGTACTTC. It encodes CASSETSGRAWQYF.

CDR3 sequence reads: CSVEGYGGGHIQYF. CDR3 coding DNA: TGCAGCGTTGAAGGGTATGGGGGGGGTCACATTCAGTACTTC. V and J are TRBV29-1 and TRBJ2-4, with 7 positions matching TRBD2. CDR3 length: 14 amino acids. Germline CDR1 is SQVTM and CDR2 is ANQGSEA. With V trimmed by 1 base and J by 8 bases, 8 bases remained unmatched.

This CDR3 reads CASSRMGQGASGANVLTF. The DNA of the CDR3 is TGTGCCAGCAGTCGAATGGGACAGGGGGCTTCTGGGGCCAACGTCCTGACTTTC. The rearrangement joins TRBV27 to TRBJ2-6, with 12 bases lining up with TRBD1. Trimming cost V 5 bases and J 1 base; bases outside gene matches: 6. Germline V lookup: CDR1 MNHEY, CDR2 SMNVEV (reference sequence). The CDR3 is 18 amino acids.

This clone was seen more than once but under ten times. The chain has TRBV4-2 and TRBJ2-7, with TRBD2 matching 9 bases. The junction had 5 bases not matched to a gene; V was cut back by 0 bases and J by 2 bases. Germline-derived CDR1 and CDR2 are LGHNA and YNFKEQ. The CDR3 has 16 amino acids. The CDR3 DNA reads TGTGCCAGCAGCCAAGATTCCCAGCGGGAGGCCTACGAGCAGTACTTC. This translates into CASSQDSQREAYEQYF.

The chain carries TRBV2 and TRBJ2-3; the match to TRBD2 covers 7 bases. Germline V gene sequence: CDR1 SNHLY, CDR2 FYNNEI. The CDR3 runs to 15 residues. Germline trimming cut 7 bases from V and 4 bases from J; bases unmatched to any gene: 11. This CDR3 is CASTQSGVAADTQYF. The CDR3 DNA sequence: TGTGCCAGCACCCAAAGCGGGGTAGCCGCAGATACGCAGTATTTT.

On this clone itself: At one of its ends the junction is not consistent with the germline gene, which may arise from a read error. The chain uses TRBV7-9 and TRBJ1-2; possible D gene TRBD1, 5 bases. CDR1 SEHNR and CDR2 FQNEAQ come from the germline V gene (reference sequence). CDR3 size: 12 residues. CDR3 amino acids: CSSSFGGDGYTF. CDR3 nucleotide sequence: TGTTCCAGCAGCTTCGGGGGAGATGGCTACACCTTC.